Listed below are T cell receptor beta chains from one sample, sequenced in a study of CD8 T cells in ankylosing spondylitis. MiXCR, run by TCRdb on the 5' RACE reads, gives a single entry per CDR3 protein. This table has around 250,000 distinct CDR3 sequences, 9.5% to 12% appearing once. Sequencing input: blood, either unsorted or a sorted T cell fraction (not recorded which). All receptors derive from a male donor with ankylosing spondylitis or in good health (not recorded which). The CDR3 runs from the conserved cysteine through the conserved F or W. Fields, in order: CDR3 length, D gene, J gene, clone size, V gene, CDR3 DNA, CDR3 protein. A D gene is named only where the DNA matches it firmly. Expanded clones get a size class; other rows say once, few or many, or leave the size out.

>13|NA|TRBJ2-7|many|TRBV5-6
TGTGCCAGCAGCGTTTGGTCGCTAGACGAGCAGTACTTC
CASSVWSLDEQYF
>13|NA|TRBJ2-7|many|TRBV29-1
TGCAGCGTTGAGGAGGACCCTTCAAACGAGCAGTACTTC
CSVEEDPSNEQYF
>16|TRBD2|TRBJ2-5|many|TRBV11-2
TGTGCCAGCAGCTTAGTGAGTAGCGGGGAACAAGAGACCCAGTACTTC
CASSLVSSGEQETQYF
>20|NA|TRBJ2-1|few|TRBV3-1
TGTGCCAGCAGCCAAGTTTCCGCTGCAGACCACCTTAGCTCCTACAATGAGCAGTTCTTC
CASSQVSAADHLSSYNEQFF
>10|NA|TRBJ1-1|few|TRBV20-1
TGCAGTGCCAGTGAATGGGAAGCTTTCTTT
CSASEWEAFF
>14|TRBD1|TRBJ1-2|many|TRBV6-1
TGTGCCAGCAGTCCCCTTGGACAGGGACAGGGCTACACCTTC
CASSPLGQGQGYTF
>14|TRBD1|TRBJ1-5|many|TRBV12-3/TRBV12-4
TGTGCCAGCAGTACCGGGACAGGGAATCAGCCCCAGCATTTT
CASSTGTGNQPQHF
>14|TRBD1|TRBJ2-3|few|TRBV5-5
TGTGCCAGCAGCTCCGGGACAGGGAGAGATACGCAGTATTTT
CASSSGTGRDTQYF
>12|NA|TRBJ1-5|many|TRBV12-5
TGTGCTAGTGGTTTGGCGAGCCAGCCCCAGCATTTT
CASGLASQPQHF
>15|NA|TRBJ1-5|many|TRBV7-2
TGTGCCAGCAGCTTAGTTCCCGTCGTGGATCAGCCCCAGCATTTT
CASSLVPVVDQPQHF
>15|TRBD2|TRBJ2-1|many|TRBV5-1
TGCGCCAGCAGCTGGACGGGCGGGGGGTTTAATGAGCAGTTCTTC
CASSWTGGGFNEQFF
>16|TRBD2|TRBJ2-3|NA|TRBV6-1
TGTGCCAGCATCCTTCGACTAGCGGGGAACACAGATACGCAGTATTTT
CASILRLAGNTDTQYF
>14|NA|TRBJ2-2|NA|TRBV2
TGTGCCAGCAACCCCATTTACAAGCCTGGGGAGCTGTTTTTT
CASNPIYKPGELFF
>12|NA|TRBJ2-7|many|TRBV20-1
TGCAGTGCTCCTGACCAAACCTACGAGCAGTACTTC
CSAPDQTYEQYF